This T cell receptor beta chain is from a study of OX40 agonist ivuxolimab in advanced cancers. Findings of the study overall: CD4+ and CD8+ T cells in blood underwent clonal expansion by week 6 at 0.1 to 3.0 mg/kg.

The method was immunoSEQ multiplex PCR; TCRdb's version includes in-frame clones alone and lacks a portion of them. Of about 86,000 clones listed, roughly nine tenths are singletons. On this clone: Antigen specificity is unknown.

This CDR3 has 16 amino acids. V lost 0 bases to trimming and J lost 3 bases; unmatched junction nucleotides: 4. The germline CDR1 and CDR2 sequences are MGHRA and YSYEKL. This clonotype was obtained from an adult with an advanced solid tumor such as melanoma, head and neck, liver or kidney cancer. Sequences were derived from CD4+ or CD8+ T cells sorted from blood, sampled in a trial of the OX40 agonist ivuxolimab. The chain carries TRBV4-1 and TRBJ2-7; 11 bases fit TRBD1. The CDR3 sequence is CASSQEEGTGGYEQYF. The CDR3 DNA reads TGCGCCAGCAGCCAAGAAGAGGGGACAGGGGGCTACGAGCAGTACTTC.